Below, one T cell receptor beta chain is given with its context. The antigen remains undetermined. This sample stems from a study of radiotherapy plus CTLA-4 blockade in lung cancer. The overall study: Approximately 18% of patients responded objectively, and around 31% achieved disease control. Study-wide results and caveats: After radiotherapy and ipilimumab, tumor-derived clones expanded in peripheral blood.

Generated by immunoSEQ multiplex PCR, the TCRdb table keeps only in-frame clones and is missing some. This sample carries 65,000 to 90,000 clones, approximately 86% of them seen once, and the ten largest clones take around 0.85%. The CDR3 runs to 14 residues. The germline gives CDR1 MNHNS, CDR2 SASEGT. The ends lost 9 bases at V and 0 bases at J; junction bases unmatched: 7. Sample: peripheral blood, taken from a patient treated with radiotherapy plus ipilimumab. The receptor's source is a human donor with non-small cell lung cancer who had stable disease on radiotherapy plus ipilimumab. V gene TRBV6-1 combines with J gene TRBJ1-1, with 7 bases fitting TRBD1. The CDR3 reads CASLNRGMNTEAFF. In DNA form, the CDR3 reads TGTGCCAGTTTAAACAGGGGAATGAACACTGAAGCTTTCTTT.